This T cell receptor beta chain emerged from a study of vaccination and CD4 T cells after COVID-19. Overall study context: Post-COVID draws came a median around 100 days after diagnosis (range 35 to 161).

The germline V gene encodes CDR1 DFQATT and CDR2 SNEGSKA (reference sequence). This CDR3 region has 11 residues. Trimming took 0 bases from V and 4 from J, leaving 3 bases between them. With the Oncomine TCR Beta short-read assay, DNA from cultured CD4+ T cells was sequenced. TCRdb analysed the PCR reads with MiXCR anew, one entry per CDR3 protein. The table shows about 23,000 distinct CDR3 sequences, with 67% occurring only once. Regarding treatment: roughly 10-day PBMC culture with coronavirus spike peptide pools or control peptides (ViraFEST assay). On days 3 and 7, half the medium was swapped for fresh IL-2-containing medium. Note on this clonotype: Its antigen is undetermined.

The starting material was CD4+ T cells from blood, cultured in vitro, obtained after SARS-CoV-2 vaccination. The sequence was collected from a human donor who received a COVID-19 vaccine. V is TRBV20-1 and J is TRBJ2-5, with no clear D. CDR3 sequence: CSARDIETQYF. The DNA for the CDR3 is TGCAGTGCTAGAGATATAGAGACCCAGTACTTC.